This TCR beta chain derives from a study of cytomegalovirus exposure and HLA in healthy donors. About the study: About four fifths of roughly 400 genotyped donors fell in the Caucasian-associated ancestry cluster.

On this clone itself: As yet, its antigen is unknown.

CDR3 length: 15 residues. The V and J ends lost 3 bases and 2 bases respectively, with 13 bases between them. Germline V CDR1 and CDR2: SGHAT, FQNNGV. PCR involved 60 Vbeta and 13 Jbeta primers. Sequencing was performed with immunoSEQ multiplex PCR; in TCRdb, only in-frame clones are kept and a portion is missing. This sample yields more than 85,000 clones, of which 81% are seen a single time; about 2% belongs to the top ten. Notes on the study in general: Sequencing likely generated an artifact that appeared as a cluster of highly shared sequence variants. TCR beta chains numbering some 160 were designated cytomegalovirus-associated. Segments of the TCR beta V type were, in most cases, productive about 87% or about 30% of the time in an earlier analysis.

The specimen sequenced was PBMCs. The rearrangement links TRBV11-2 to TRBJ1-1; tentative D call: TRBD1 (6 bases). The receptor was isolated from a woman aged 25-40 years in good health and CMV-seronegative. The CDR3 loop reads CASSFGQRLNTEAFF. CDR3 sequence (DNA): TGTGCCAGCAGCTTCGGACAGCGGTTAAACACTGAAGCTTTCTTT.